This TCR beta chain was recorded in a study of blood T cell repertoires in COVID-19. Study in general: Whether acute or convalescent, the COVID-19 samples came from the United States, Italy and Spain.

The Seattle site enrolled patients during active infection and followed them longitudinally. Germline CDR1 reads MGHRA; CDR2 reads YSYEKL. Trimming cost V 2 bases and J 8 bases; bases outside gene matches: 14. The CDR3 covers 16 residues. Original analysis: Cell counts per sample came from amplifying reference gene primers. Data came from immunoSEQ multiplex PCR; TCRdb stores just in-frame clones and leaves some out. From that table come the V and J calls and clone size; the DNA was used to work out D and trimming. Of a few hundred thousand clones in the sample, 88% were seen once. Sequencing was carried out using peripheral blood. V and J are TRBV4-1 and TRBJ1-2; 7 nucleotides align to TRBD1. The origin of this receptor is a woman aged 25 to 39 with COVID-19, enrolled during active disease. The CDR3 coding sequence is TGCGCCAGCAGCCAACAAGCCACGACAGGGCTCCGCGGCTACACCTTC. Translation gives CASSQQATTGLRGYTF.